This T cell receptor beta chain was captured by sequencing in a study of blood T cell repertoires in COVID-19. Overall study: Donors in the United States, Italy and Spain gave samples during acute or convalescent COVID-19. T cells, B-cell-depleted T cells, or PBMCs supplied cDNA or gDNA.

In the source study's methods: Nucleated cell number was recorded as an estimate derived from reference gene primer amplification. Here immunoSEQ multiplex PCR was the method, and the copy in TCRdb shows in-frame clones only, minus some. D and trimming were read from the DNA, whereas the V and J calls and clone size are those reported in that table. Among about 180,000 clones listed, roughly 83% were seen once. CDR1 is SEHNR and CDR2 is FQNEAQ in the germline V gene (reference sequence). This CDR3 region has 14 residues. With V trimmed by 4 bases and J by 5 bases, 2 bases remained unmatched. The receptor comes from a young man with active or convalescent COVID-19. The rearrangement uses TRBV7-9 and TRBJ1-4, with 9 bases aligning to TRBD1. Material for sequencing was peripheral blood. CDR3 nucleotides: TGTGCCAGCAGCTGGGACAGGGAGAATGAAAAACTGTTTTTT. Its translation: CASSWDRENEKLFF.